Each of the 14 T cell receptor beta chains below was sequenced from the same sample in a study of vaccination effects on CD4 cells after COVID-19. Sequencing was performed with immunoSEQ multiplex PCR; in TCRdb, only in-frame clones are kept and a portion is missing. This sample has under 75,000 clones, with about four fifths found just once. No antigen has been assigned to these receptors. In the ViraFEST assay, antigen-specific CD4+ clonotypes were identified by expansion after peptide-pool stimulation. The authors isolated CD4+ T cells after 10 days of culture. According to the study, vaccine recipients showed no prior SARS-CoV-2 infection and negative nucleocapsid antibodies. The sequences come from CD4+ T cells from PBMCs cultured with SARS-CoV-2 spike peptides, collected before COVID-19 vaccination. The receptor set was obtained from a human donor who received a COVID-19 vaccine.

The rearrangement joins TRBV6-5 to TRBJ2-1, with 7 bases fitting TRBD1. Germline CDR1 reads MNHEY; CDR2 reads SVGAGI. This CDR3 is built from 15 residues. V lost 2 bases and J lost 4; bases outside the gene matches: 5. The CDR3 loop reads CASSYRSGGYNEQFF. CDR3 sequence (DNA): TGTGCCAGCAGTTACAGGTCAGGGGGATACAATGAGCAGTTCTTC.

V is TRBV2 and J is TRBJ2-3, with a weak D call TRBD2 (6 bases). This CDR3 spans 15 amino acids. The germline V and J ends were trimmed by 4 bases and 3 bases, with 14 bases remaining between them. Germline V lookup: CDR1 SNHLY, CDR2 FYNNEI. Here the CDR3 reads CASSAEGSGTDTQYF. The DNA for the CDR3 is TGTGCCAGCAGTGCGGAGGGGTCGGGTACAGATACGCAGTATTTT.

The chain links TRBV7-7 to TRBJ2-5; 7 bases are shared with TRBD1. The CDR3 runs to 14 residues. CDR1 and CDR2 from the germline V gene are SSHAT and FNYEAQ (reference sequence). V trimming: 5 bases; J trimming: 2 bases; junction bases outside the gene matches: 5. The CDR3 region has the DNA TGTGCCAGCAGCGCCTCGGGACAGCAAGAGACCCAGTACTTC. It translates to CASSASGQQETQYF. Combining the CDR3 with reference TRBV7-7 and TRBJ2-5 gives the whole variable domain GAGVSQSPRYKVTKRGQDVTLRCDPISSHATLYWYQQALGQGPEFLTYFNYEAQPDKSGLPSDRFSAERPEGSISTLTIQRTEQRDSAMYRCASSASGQQETQYFGPGTRLLVL.

The chain recombines TRBV18 with TRBJ2-6, with a tentative D call TRBD2 (5 bases). Germline V gene sequence: CDR1 KGHSH, CDR2 LQKENI. Trimming took off 2 bases at V and 4 bases at J, with 15 bases between the two ends. The CDR3 loop spans 17 amino acids. This CDR3 is CASSPYGRESGANVLTF. CDR3 DNA sequence: TGTGCCAGCTCACCATACGGTCGGGAATCCGGGGCCAACGTCCTGACTTTC. Full variable domain (missing parts from reference TRBV18 and TRBJ2-6): NAGVMQNPRHLVRRRGQEARLRCSPMKGHSHVYWYRQLPEEGLKFMVYLQKENIIDESGMPKERFSAEFPKEGPSILRIQQVVRGDSAAYFCASSPYGRESGANVLTFGAGSRLTVL.

This clone was detected only a few times. The chain uses TRBV18 and TRBJ2-7; D ambiguous. From germline, CDR1 is KGHSH and CDR2 LQKENI. Trimming removed 2 bases from V and 8 bases from J, with 13 bases in between. CDR3 length: 13 residues. The CDR3: CASSPGIRQKQYV. CDR3 coding DNA: TGTGCCAGCTCACCAGGCATTAGGCAGAAGCAGTACGTC.

Only a few counts were recorded for this clone. The chain carries TRBV3-1 (or the pseudogene TRBV3-2) and TRBJ1-1; D gene ambiguous. Germline assignment: CDR1 LGHDT and CDR2 YNNKEL (reference sequence). CDR3 size: 14 residues. Deletions cut 2 bases from V and 4 bases from J, with 11 bases between. DNA for the CDR3: TGTGCCAGCAGCCAATTTGGGGAGGGCACTGAAGCTTTCTTT. It codes for CASSQFGEGTEAFF.

The chain links TRBV5-8 to TRBJ1-1, with a tentative D call TRBD1 (5 bases). Per germline, CDR1 SGHTS and CDR2 YDEGEE. This CDR3 region has 17 residues. Deletions cut 7 bases from V and 1 base from J, with 23 bases between. The CDR3, as DNA: TGTGCCAGCCCGCTTAGGCCCGCGGGACTGAAGAACACTGAAGCTTTCTTT. It translates to CASPLRPAGLKNTEAFF.

The chain links TRBV5-1 to TRBJ2-5; maybe TRBD1 (8 bases). CDR1 is SGHRS and CDR2 is YFSETQ in the germline V gene. There are 14 residues in the CDR3. Trimming took off 7 bases at V and 4 bases at J, with 17 bases between the two ends. The CDR3 sequence is CASLKDREGETQYF. The CDR3 DNA reads as TGCGCCAGCTTGAAGGACAGGGAGGGAGAGACCCAGTACTTC.

The V and J genes are TRBV2 and TRBJ1-2, with TRBD1 as a possible D gene (5 bases). Per germline, CDR1 SNHLY and CDR2 FYNNEI. Deletions cut 7 bases from V and 8 bases from J, with 23 bases between. The CDR3 consists of 15 residues. The CDR3 protein is CASTSWQGKWGGYTF. The DNA of the CDR3 is TGTGCCAGCACATCGTGGCAGGGCAAGTGGGGGGGCTACACCTTC.

The chain carries TRBV3-1 (or the pseudogene TRBV3-2) and TRBJ2-3, with TRBD2 as a possible D gene (6 bases). Trimming left V 0 bases short and J 10 bases short, with 11 bases between. CDR1 is LGHDT, CDR2 YNNKEL, per germline (reference sequence). CDR3 length: 13 residues. DNA for the CDR3: TGTGCCAGCAGCCAAGATGGGACTGCCTCGCAGTATTTT. It is translated as CASSQDGTASQYF.

The chain has TRBV5-6 and TRBJ2-7; TRBD1 is a possible D gene (5 bases). This CDR3 has 13 residues. CDR1 and CDR2 from the germline V gene are SGHDT and YYEEEE. Trimming removed 1 base from V and 2 bases from J, with 7 bases in between. The CDR3 is CASSLRRAYEQYV. In DNA form, the CDR3 reads TGTGCCAGCAGCTTGCGCAGGGCCTACGAGCAGTACGTC.

This rearrangement joins TRBV9 to TRBJ2-5, with 9 positions matching TRBD1. CDR1 SGDLS and CDR2 YYNGEE come from the germline V gene. The CDR3 is 15 residues long. V trimming: 3 bases; J trimming: 6 bases; junction bases outside the gene matches: 9. In DNA form, the CDR3 reads TGTGCCAGCAGCGCCCCCGGGACAGGGTGGCAGACCCAGTACTTC. Its protein product is CASSAPGTGWQTQYF. Supplemented by reference TRBV9 and TRBJ2-5, the full variable domain reads DSGVTQTPKHLITATGQRVTLRCSPRSGDLSVYWYQQSLDQGLQFLIQYYNGEERAKGNILERFSAQQFPDLHSELNLSSLELGDSALYFCASSAPGTGWQTQYFGPGTRLLVL.

This sequence joins TRBV7-3 and TRBJ1-1; the D is unclear. The germline gives CDR1 SGHTA, CDR2 FQGTGA. There are 15 residues in the CDR3. Between the trimmed V and J ends, which lost 2 bases and 1 base, there was a span of 11 bases. CDR3 protein: CASSLEYYRNTEAFF. The CDR3 DNA reads as TGTGCCAGCAGCTTAGAGTATTACCGGAACACTGAAGCTTTCTTT.

Notes on this clone: One junction end disagrees with the germline gene, perhaps due to a read error. The gene calls are TRBV28 and TRBJ1-1, with D tentatively TRBD1 (5 bases). The germline V gene encodes CDR1 MDHEN and CDR2 SYDVKM. CDR3 length equals 16 residues. CDR3 sequence (DNA): TGTGCCAGCAGTTTGGTTCATACCGGGGCTCACACCGAAGCTTTCTTT. Its protein product is CASSLVHTGAHTEAFF. The whole variable domain, filled in from reference TRBV28 and TRBJ1-1, reads DVKVTQSSRYLVKRTGEKVFLECVQDMDHENMFWYRQDPGLGLRLIYFSYDVKMKEKGDIPEGYSVSREKKERFSLILESASTNQTSMYLCASSLVHTGAHTEAFFGQGTRLTVV.